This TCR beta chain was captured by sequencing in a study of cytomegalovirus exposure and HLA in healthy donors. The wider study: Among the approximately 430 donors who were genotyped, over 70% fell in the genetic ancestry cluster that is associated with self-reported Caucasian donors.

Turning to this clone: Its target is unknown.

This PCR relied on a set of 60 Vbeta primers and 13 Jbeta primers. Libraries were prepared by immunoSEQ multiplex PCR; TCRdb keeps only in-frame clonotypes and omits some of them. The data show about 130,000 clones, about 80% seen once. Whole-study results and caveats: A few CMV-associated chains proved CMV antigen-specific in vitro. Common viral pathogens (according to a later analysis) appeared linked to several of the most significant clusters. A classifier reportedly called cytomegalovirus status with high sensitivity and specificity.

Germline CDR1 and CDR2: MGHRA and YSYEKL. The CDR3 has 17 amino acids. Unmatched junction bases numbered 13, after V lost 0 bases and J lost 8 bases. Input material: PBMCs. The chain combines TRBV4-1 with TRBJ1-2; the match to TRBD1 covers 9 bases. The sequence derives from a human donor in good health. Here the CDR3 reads CASSQDPMDRGNKGYTF. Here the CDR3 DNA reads TGCGCCAGCAGCCAAGATCCAATGGACAGGGGAAACAAAGGCTACACCTTC.